A selection of T cell receptor beta chains follows, all from one sample in a study of identical twins. From the 5' RACE reads, TCRdb called clonotypes with MiXCR, one entry per CDR3 protein. The sample records under 300,000 distinct CDR3 sequences, roughly an eighth being singletons. The data also belong to a second study, concerning yellow fever vaccine responses in identical twins.

Sequenced: memory (CD45RO+) T cells sorted from blood. These receptors all come from a woman aged 18-30 years in good health. Each CDR3 is given with its conserved first and last residue. D genes are given only for firm matches. The size of a clone is reported for some rows only, either as once, few or many, or as a class for expanded clones.

D gene	J gene	V gene	clone size	CDR3 protein	CDR3 DNA
.	TRBJ2-3	TRBV6-2/TRBV6-3	few	CACGRSGTDTQYF	TGTGCCTGCGGGCGGAGTGGAACAGATACGCAGTATTTT
TRBD1	TRBJ2-7	TRBV6-4	few	CASRRYRDRELSEQYF	TGTGCCAGCAGGCGATACCGGGACAGGGAATTGAGTGAGCAGTACTTC
.	TRBJ1-6	TRBV7-2	many	CASILKSGPSPLHF	TGTGCCAGCATATTAAAGTCGGGTCCTTCACCCCTCCACTTT
TRBD1	TRBJ2-3	TRBV24-1	few	CATSDSGTGRTDTQYF	TGTGCCACCAGTGATTCCGGGACAGGTCGCACAGATACGCAGTATTTT
.	TRBJ2-3	TRBV7-9	many	CASSLPGGTQYF	TGTGCCAGCAGCCTTCCAGGGGGGACGCAGTATTTT
TRBD2	TRBJ2-6	TRBV9	many	CASSVDSWGGTPGANVLTF	TGTGCCAGCAGCGTAGACTCCTGGGGAGGGACCCCTGGGGCCAACGTCCTGACTTTC
.	TRBJ2-1	TRBV7-2	few	CASSPDMGREFF	TGTGCCAGCAGCCCCGACATGGGGCGGGAGTTCTTC
.	TRBJ2-7	TRBV10-1	few	CASSEYWGSGEQYF	TGCGCCAGCAGTGAGTATTGGGGTTCAGGCGAGCAGTACTTC
TRBD1	TRBJ1-5	TRBV2	few	CASIADSNRGSNQPQHF	TGTGCCAGCATAGCCGACTCCAACAGGGGTAGCAATCAGCCCCAGCATTTT
TRBD2	TRBJ2-3	TRBV9	many	CASSVGLAGADTQYF	TGTGCCAGCAGCGTAGGCCTAGCGGGGGCAGATACGCAGTATTTT
.	TRBJ2-1	TRBV25-1	.	CASSFFYYEQFF	TGTGCCAGCAGTTTTTTTTATTATGAGCAGTTCTTC
.	TRBJ1-2	TRBV25-1	few	CASSEGVRGGYTF	TGTGCCAGCAGTGAAGGTGTACGTGGTGGCTACACCTTC
.	TRBJ1-6	TRBV28	many	CASSSFGSRGNSPLHF	TGTGCCAGCAGTTCCTTCGGTTCACGGGGCAATTCACCCCTCCACTTT
.	TRBJ1-1	TRBV20-1	few	CSAIHLRGTEAFF	TGCAGTGCAATCCATTTAAGGGGCACTGAAGCTTTCTTT
TRBD2	TRBJ2-7	TRBV20-1	many	CSARDEGYRRERTYEQYF	TGCAGTGCCCGAGACGAGGGGTATCGGCGGGAGCGAACCTACGAGCAGTACTTC
TRBD1	TRBJ2-3	TRBV7-9	.	CASSLDGQGTDTQYF	TGTGCCAGCAGCTTAGACGGACAGGGCACAGATACGCAGTATTTT
.	TRBJ1-1	TRBV12-3/TRBV12-4	many	CASSLTQNTEAFF	TGTGCCAGCAGTTTAACACAGAACACTGAAGCTTTCTTT
.	TRBJ2-7	TRBV7-2	few	CASSPTVLPYEQYF	TGTGCCAGCAGCCCGACAGTTCTTCCCTACGAGCAGTACTTC
TRBD2	TRBJ2-7	TRBV7-2	few	CASSFGSGRASYEQYF	TGTGCCAGCAGCTTCGGGAGCGGGAGGGCAAGCTACGAGCAGTACTTC
.	TRBJ2-2	TRBV29-1	many	CSVDRDSNTGELFF	TGCAGCGTTGATCGGGATTCGAACACCGGGGAGCTGTTTTTT
.	TRBJ2-7	TRBV28	many	CASSRPEAANSYEQYF	TGTGCCAGCAGTCGCCCCGAGGCTGCCAACTCCTACGAGCAGTACTTC
.	TRBJ2-7	TRBV4-2	few	CASSQALQSSYEQYF	TGTGCCAGCAGCCAAGCCCTACAGAGCTCCTACGAGCAGTACTTC
.	TRBJ2-7	TRBV29-1	.	CSVASDRTYEQYF	TGCAGCGTGGCGAGCGACAGAACCTACGAGCAGTACTTC
.	TRBJ2-7	TRBV12-3/TRBV12-4	many	CASSFFPGEQYF	TGTGCCAGCAGTTTTTTCCCCGGCGAGCAGTACTTC
.	TRBJ2-1	TRBV4-3	many	CASSQDLASEQFF	TGCGCCAGCAGCCAAGATCTAGCGAGCGAGCAGTTCTTC
TRBD1	TRBJ1-1	TRBV3-1	few	CASSPGWTGSGEAFF	TGTGCCAGCAGCCCAGGATGGACAGGGTCTGGTGAAGCTTTCTTT
TRBD2	TRBJ2-5	TRBV5-6	many	CASSWTSGSQETQYF	TGTGCCAGCAGCTGGACTAGCGGGAGCCAAGAGACCCAGTACTTC
TRBD1	TRBJ2-1	TRBV6-2/TRBV6-3	medium-sized	CASSLSPDRGGEQFF	TGTGCCAGCAGTTTAAGTCCGGACAGGGGCGGTGAGCAGTTCTTC
.	TRBJ2-3	TRBV20-1	.	CSAIQGTDTQYF	TGCAGTGCCATACAAGGCACAGATACGCAGTATTTT
TRBD2	TRBJ2-5	TRBV2	few	CASTMTSGRGETQYF	TGTGCCAGCACCATGACTAGCGGCCGGGGAGAGACCCAGTACTTC
.	TRBJ2-3	TRBV5-8	.	CASSLGVGRATQYF	TGTGCCAGCAGCTTGGGTGTAGGCCGAGCTACGCAGTATTTT
TRBD1	TRBJ2-3	TRBV10-3	.	CAISDRVGTDTQYF	TGTGCCATCAGCGACAGGGTGGGCACAGATACGCAGTATTTT
.	TRBJ2-2	TRBV2	few	CASSLEGQGTTGELFF	TGTGCCAGCAGTCTGGAAGGGCAGGGCACCACCGGGGAGCTGTTTTTT
TRBD2	TRBJ2-7	TRBV12-3/TRBV12-4	many	CASSSSGPREGQYF	TGTGCCAGCAGTAGTTCCGGGCCCCGGGAGGGGCAGTACTTC
TRBD1	TRBJ2-3	TRBV11-2	few	CASSLESNRGDTQYF	TGTGCCAGCAGCTTAGAATCCAACAGGGGAGATACGCAGTATTTT
TRBD1	TRBJ2-6	TRBV11-1	many	CASSPGQGTTSGANVLTF	TGTGCCAGCAGCCCGGGACAGGGGACGACCTCTGGGGCCAACGTCCTGACTTTC
TRBD2	TRBJ2-1	TRBV20-1	few	CSARMGGRPYNEQFF	TGCAGTGCTAGAATGGGCGGGAGGCCCTACAATGAGCAGTTCTTC
.	TRBJ2-3	TRBV27	.	CASSFDYPGGTDTQYF	TGTGCCAGCAGTTTCGACTACCCGGGAGGCACAGATACGCAGTATTTT
.	TRBJ1-1	TRBV10-3	few	CAISMDRTNTEAFF	TGTGCCATCAGCATGGACAGAACAAACACTGAAGCTTTCTTT
TRBD1	TRBJ2-7	TRBV6-4	many	CASSQEGTGAYEQYF	TGTGCCAGCAGCCAGGAGGGGACAGGGGCCTACGAGCAGTACTTC
.	TRBJ2-2	TRBV15	many	CATSRDVRGGSGELFF	TGTGCCACCAGCAGAGATGTCAGGGGGGGGTCCGGGGAGCTGTTTTTT
.	TRBJ2-6	TRBV12-3/TRBV12-4	many	CASSLTGSGANVLTF	TGTGCCAGCAGTTTAACCGGGTCTGGGGCCAACGTCCTGACTTTC
TRBD1	TRBJ1-5	TRBV20-1	many	CSARTGYNQPQHF	TGCAGTGCCCGGACAGGCTATAATCAGCCCCAGCATTTT
.	TRBJ2-2	TRBV6-1	.	CASTRIVSDRPTNTGELFF	TGTGCCAGCACTCGAATAGTGTCCGACAGGCCGACGAACACCGGGGAGCTGTTTTTT
TRBD1	TRBJ2-2	TRBV24-1	.	CATKQGQGVTGELFF	TGTGCCACCAAGCAGGGACAGGGGGTCACCGGGGAGCTGTTTTTT